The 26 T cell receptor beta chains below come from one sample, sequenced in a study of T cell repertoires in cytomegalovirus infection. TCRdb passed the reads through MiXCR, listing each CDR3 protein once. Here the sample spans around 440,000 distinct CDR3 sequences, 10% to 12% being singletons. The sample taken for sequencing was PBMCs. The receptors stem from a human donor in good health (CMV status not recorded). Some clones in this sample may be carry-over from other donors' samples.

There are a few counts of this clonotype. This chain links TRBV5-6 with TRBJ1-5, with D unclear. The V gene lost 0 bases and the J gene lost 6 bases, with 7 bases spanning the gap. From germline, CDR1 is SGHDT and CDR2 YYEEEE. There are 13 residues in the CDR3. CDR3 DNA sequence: TGTGCCAGCAGCTTGGGTACCGGTCAGCCCCAGCATTTT. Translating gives CASSLGTGQPQHF.

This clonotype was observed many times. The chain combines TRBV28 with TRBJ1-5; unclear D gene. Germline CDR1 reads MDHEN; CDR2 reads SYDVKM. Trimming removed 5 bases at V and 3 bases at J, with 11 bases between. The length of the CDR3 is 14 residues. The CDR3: CASSPHSTNQPQHF. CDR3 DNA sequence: TGTGCCAGCAGTCCTCACAGTACCAATCAGCCCCAGCATTTT.

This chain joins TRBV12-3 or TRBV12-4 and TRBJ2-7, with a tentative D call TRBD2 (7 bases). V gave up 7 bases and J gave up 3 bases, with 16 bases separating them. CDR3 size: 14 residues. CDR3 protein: CASNWGGGLYEQYF. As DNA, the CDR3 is TGTGCCAGCAACTGGGGGGGGGGCCTCTACGAGCAGTACTTC.

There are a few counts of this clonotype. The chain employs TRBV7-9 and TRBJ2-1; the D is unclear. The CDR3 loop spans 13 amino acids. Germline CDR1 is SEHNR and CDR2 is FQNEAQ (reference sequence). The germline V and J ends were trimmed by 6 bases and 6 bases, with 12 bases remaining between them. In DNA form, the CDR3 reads TGTGCCAGCAGGCCTCCCTCTTTCAATGAGCAGTTCTTC. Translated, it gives CASRPPSFNEQFF.

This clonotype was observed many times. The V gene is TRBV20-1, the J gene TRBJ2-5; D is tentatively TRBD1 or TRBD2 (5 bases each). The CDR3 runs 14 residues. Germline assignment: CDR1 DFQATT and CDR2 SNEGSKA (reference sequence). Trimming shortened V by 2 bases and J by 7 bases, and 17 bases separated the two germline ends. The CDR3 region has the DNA TGCAGTGCTAGACCGGACCTTGGGGGTTGGACCCAGTACTTC. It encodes CSARPDLGGWTQYF.

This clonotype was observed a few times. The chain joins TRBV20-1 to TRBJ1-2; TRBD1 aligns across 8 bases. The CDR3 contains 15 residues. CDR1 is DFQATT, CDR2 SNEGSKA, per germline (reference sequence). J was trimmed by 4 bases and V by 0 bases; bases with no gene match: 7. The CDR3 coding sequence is TGCAGTGCTAGAGAACCGGGGACAGGAATCTATGGCTACACCTTC. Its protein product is CSAREPGTGIYGYTF.

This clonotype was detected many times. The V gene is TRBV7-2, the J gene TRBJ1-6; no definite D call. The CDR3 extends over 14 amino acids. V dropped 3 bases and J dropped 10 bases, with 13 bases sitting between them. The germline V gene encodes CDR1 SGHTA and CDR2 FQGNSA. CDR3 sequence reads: CASSLDLRRSPLHF. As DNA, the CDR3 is TGTGCCAGCAGCTTGGACCTACGGAGGTCACCCCTCCACTTT. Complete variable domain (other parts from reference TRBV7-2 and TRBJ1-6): GAGVSQSPSNKVTEKGKDVELRCDPISGHTALYWYRQSLGQGLEFLIYFQGNSAPDKSGLPSDRFSAERTGGSVSTLTIQRTQQEDSAVYLCASSLDLRRSPLHFGNGTRLTVT.

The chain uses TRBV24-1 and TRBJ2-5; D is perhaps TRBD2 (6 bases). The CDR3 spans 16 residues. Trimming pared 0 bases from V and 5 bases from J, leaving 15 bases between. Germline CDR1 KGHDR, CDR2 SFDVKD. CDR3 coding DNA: TGTGCCACCAGTGATTTGTTGCCGGGAGCTGGGGAGACCCAGTACTTC. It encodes CATSDLLPGAGETQYF.

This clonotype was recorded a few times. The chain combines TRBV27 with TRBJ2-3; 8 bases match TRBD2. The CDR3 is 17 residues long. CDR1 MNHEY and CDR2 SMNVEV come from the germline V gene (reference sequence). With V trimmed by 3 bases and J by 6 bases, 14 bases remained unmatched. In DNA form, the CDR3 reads TGTGCCAGCAGTTTCCTAAATACAGCGGGAGCAGGGGATACGCAGTATTTT. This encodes CASSFLNTAGAGDTQYF.

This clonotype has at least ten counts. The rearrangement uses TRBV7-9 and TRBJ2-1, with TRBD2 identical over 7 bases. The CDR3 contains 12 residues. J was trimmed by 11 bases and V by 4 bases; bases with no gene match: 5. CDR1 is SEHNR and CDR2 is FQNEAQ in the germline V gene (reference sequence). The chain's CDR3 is CASSSVLAKQFF. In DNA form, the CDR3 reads TGTGCCAGCAGCTCTGTACTAGCGAAGCAGTTCTTC.

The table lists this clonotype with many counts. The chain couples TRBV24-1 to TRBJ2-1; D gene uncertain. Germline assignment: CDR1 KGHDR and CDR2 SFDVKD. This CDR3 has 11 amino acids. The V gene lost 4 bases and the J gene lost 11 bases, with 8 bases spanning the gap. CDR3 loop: CATSDPSKQFF. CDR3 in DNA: TGTGCCACCAGTGACCCTTCCAAGCAGTTCTTC.

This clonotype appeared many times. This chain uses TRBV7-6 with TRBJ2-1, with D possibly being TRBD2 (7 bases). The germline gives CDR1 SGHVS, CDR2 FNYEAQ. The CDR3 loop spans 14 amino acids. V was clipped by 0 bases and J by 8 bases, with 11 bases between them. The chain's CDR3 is CASSLAGGPDEQFF. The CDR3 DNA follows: TGTGCCAGCAGCTTAGCGGGGGGGCCGGATGAGCAGTTCTTC. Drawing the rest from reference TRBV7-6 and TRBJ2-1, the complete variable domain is GAGVSQSPRYKVTKRGQDVALRCDPISGHVSLYWYRQALGQGPEFLTYFNYEAQQDKSGLPNDRFSAERPEGSISTLTIQRTEQRDSAMYRCASSLAGGPDEQFFGPGTRLTVL.

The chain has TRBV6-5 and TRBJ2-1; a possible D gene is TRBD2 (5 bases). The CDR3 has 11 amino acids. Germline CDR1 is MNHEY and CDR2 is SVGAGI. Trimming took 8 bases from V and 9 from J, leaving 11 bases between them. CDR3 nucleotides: TGTGCCAGCCGGCGGGCCGCTGAGCAGTTCTTC. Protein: CASRRAAEQFF.

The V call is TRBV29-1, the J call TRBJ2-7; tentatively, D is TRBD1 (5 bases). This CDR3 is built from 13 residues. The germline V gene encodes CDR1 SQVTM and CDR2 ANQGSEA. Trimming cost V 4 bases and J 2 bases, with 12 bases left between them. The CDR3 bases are TGCAGCGTTGTAGTCCCAGGGACCTACGAGCAGTACTTC. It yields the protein CSVVVPGTYEQYF.

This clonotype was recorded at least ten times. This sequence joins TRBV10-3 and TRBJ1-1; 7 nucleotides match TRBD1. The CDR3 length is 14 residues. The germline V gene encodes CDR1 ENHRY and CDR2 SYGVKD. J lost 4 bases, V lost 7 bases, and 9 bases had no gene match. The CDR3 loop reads CAITEDRFVTEAFF. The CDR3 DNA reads TGTGCCATCACCGAGGACAGGTTTGTCACTGAAGCTTTCTTT.

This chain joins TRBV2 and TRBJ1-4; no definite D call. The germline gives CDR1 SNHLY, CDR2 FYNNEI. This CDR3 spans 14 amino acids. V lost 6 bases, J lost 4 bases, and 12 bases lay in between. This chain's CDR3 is CASRFQVINEKLFF. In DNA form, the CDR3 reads TGTGCCAGCAGATTTCAGGTCATTAATGAAAAACTGTTTTTT.

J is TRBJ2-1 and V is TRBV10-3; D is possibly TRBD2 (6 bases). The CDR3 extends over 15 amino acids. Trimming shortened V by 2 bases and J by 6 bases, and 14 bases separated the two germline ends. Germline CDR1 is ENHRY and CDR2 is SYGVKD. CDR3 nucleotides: TGTGCCATCAGTGAGACGCGGGACCTAATCAATGAGCAGTTCTTC. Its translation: CAISETRDLINEQFF.

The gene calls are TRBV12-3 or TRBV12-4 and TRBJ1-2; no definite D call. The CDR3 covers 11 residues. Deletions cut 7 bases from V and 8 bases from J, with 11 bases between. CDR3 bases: TGTGCCAGCACGGGGAGTGACGGCTACACCTTC. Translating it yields CASTGSDGYTF.

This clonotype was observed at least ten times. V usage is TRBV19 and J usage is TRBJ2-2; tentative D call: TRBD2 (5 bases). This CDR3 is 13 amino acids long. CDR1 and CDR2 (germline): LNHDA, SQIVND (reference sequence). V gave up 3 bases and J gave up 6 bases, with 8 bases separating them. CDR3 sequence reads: CASSIGVAGELFF. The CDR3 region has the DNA TGTGCCAGTAGTATCGGGGTAGCCGGGGAGCTGTTTTTT.

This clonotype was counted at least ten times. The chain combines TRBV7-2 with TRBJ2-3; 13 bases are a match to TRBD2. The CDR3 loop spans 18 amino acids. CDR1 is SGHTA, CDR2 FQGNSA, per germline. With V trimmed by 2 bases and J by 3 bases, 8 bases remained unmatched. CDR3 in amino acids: CASSLRVTSGRVTDTQYF. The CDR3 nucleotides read TGTGCCAGCAGCTTAAGGGTTACTAGCGGGAGGGTAACAGATACGCAGTATTTT.

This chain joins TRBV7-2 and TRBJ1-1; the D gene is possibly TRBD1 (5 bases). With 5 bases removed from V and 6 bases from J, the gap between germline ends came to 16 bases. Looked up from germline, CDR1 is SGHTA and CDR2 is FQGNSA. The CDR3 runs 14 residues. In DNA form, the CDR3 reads TGTGCCAGCAGCGCCCTTACCGCGGGGGCTGAAGCTTTCTTT. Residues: CASSALTAGAEAFF.

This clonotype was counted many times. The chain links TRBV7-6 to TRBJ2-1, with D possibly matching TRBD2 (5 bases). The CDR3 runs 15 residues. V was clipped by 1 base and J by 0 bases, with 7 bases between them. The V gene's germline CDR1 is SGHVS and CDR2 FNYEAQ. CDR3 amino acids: CASSLDGSSYNEQFF. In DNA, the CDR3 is TGTGCCAGCAGCTTAGATGGGAGCTCCTACAATGAGCAGTTCTTC. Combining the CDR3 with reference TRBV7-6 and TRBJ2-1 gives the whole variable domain GAGVSQSPRYKVTKRGQDVALRCDPISGHVSLYWYRQALGQGPEFLTYFNYEAQQDKSGLPNDRFSAERPEGSISTLTIQRTEQRDSAMYRCASSLDGSSYNEQFFGPGTRLTVL.

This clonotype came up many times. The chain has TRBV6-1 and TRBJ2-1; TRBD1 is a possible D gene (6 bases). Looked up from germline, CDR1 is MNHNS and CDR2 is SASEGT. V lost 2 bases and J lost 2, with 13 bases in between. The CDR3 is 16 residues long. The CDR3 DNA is TGTGCCAGCAGTGAAAAGGACAGAACTACCTACAATGAGCAGTTCTTC. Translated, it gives CASSEKDRTTYNEQFF.

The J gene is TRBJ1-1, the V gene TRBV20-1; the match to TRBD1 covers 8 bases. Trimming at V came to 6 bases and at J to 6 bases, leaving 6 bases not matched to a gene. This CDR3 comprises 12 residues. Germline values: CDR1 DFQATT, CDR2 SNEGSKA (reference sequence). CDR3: CSARTGSAEAFF. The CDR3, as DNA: TGCAGTGCCAGGACAGGGTCGGCTGAAGCTTTCTTT.

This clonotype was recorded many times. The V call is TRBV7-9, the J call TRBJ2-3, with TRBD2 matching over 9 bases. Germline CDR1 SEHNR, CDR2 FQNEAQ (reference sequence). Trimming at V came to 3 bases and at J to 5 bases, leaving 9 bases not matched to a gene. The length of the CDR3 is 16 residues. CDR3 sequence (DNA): TGTGCCAGCAGCTTCGGCGGGGGGGCCTCGGGAGATACGCAGTATTTT. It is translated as CASSFGGGASGDTQYF.

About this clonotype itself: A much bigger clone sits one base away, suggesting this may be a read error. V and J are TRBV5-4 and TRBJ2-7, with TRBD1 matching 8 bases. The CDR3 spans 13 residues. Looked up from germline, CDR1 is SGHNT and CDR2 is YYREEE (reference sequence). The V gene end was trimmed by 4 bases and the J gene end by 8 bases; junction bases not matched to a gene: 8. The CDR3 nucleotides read TGTGCCAGCAGCCTGACAGGGGACAACCAGCAGTACTTC. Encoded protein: CASSLTGDNQQYF.